This TCR beta chain emerged from a study of shared clonotypes between healthy human individuals. In the study overall: For every donor, three CD4 naive, three CD4 memory, two CD8 naive and one CD8 memory plates were used.

Positive CCR7 selection of CD45RO-negative cells yielded the naive CD8 cells, and terminally differentiated effector memory CD45RA+ cells were excluded. The donor population consisted of healthy HIV-negative adults with no recent acute infections or vaccinations. As regards this clone: Its antigen is unidentified.

Here immunoSEQ multiplex PCR was the method, and the copy in TCRdb shows in-frame clones only, minus some. This sample yields around 2,100,000 clones, of which approximately 94% are seen a single time; 1% to 1.5% belongs to the top ten. CDR1 is MNHNS, CDR2 SASEGT, per germline. The CDR3 is 14 amino acids. Deletions cut 4 bases from V and 4 bases from J, with 13 bases between. General observations from the study: Generally, naive subsets came out with larger estimated richness than memory subsets. It was only blood that was sampled, and tissue repertoires likely differ.

The TCR sequence derives from a man aged 18 to 29 in good health. The chain employs TRBV6-1 and TRBJ1-1; tentatively, D is TRBD1 (6 bases). The source material was naive CD8+ T cells sorted from blood. DNA of the CDR3: TGTGCCAGCAGTGTGGAGAGGACAGCCACTGAAGCTTTCTTT. Translation: CASSVERTATEAFF.